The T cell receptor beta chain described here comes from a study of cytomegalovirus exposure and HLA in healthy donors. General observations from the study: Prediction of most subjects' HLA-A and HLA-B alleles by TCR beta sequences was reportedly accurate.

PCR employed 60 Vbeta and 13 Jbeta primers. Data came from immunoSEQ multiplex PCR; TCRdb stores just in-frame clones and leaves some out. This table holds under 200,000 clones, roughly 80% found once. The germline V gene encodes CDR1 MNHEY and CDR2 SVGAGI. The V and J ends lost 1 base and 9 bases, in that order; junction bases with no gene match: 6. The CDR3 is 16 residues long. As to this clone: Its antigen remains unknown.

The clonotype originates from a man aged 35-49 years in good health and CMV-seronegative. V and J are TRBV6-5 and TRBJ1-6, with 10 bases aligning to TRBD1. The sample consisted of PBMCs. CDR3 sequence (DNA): TGTGCCAGCAGTTACTTGAAGGGACAGGGGACTTCACCCCTCCACTTT. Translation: CASSYLKGQGTSPLHF.